Each of the 6 T cell receptor beta chains below was sequenced from the same sample in a study of beta chain features in type 1 diabetes. The whole isolated RNA underwent reverse transcription, so sequencing captured expressed TCRB transcripts. Sequenced by immunoSEQ multiplex PCR; TCRdb stores in-frame clones only, minus some. The data hold hundreds of thousands of clones, with around 28% observed a single time. Sequenced input: naive CD4+ T cells from blood. The source is a man aged 18 to 29 in good health.

Notes on this clone: The sample carries other DNA sequences with the same CDR3. The chain uses TRBV7-2 and TRBJ1-2; D is ambiguous. The germline CDR1 and CDR2 sequences are SGHTA and FQGNSA. This CDR3 contains 12 residues. V was trimmed by 5 bases and J by 8 bases, leaving 12 bases between them. CDR3 amino acids: CASSPRTRGYTF. CDR3 in DNA: TGTGCCAGCAGCCCTAGGACCAGAGGCTACACCTTC.

The rearrangement uses TRBV5-1 and TRBJ2-7, with TRBD1 matching over 9 bases. The trim removed 5 bases at V and 6 bases at J, leaving 6 bases unmatched. The CDR3 length is 13 residues. Germline loops: CDR1 SGHRS, CDR2 YFSETQ. CDR3 sequence (DNA): TGCGCCAGCAGTTCCGGGACAGGGAGCGAGCAGTACTTC. It codes for CASSSGTGSEQYF.

The chain combines TRBV30 with TRBJ1-4; tentative D call: TRBD1 (5 bases). The germline V gene has CDR1 GTSNPN and CDR2 SVGIG (reference sequence). Trimming took 0 bases from V and 3 from J, leaving 20 bases between them. The CDR3 extends over 18 amino acids. CDR3 bases: TGTGCCTGGAGTGTACGAATCAGGGAGGTTGTAGCTAATGAAAAACTGTTTTTT. This encodes CAWSVRIREVVANEKLFF.

This clone was seen more than once but under ten times. V gene TRBV5-6 combines with J gene TRBJ1-2; D unclear. The CDR3 is made up of 13 amino acids. The germline V gene encodes CDR1 SGHDT and CDR2 YYEEEE. V lost 4 bases and J 7 bases, leaving 14 bases between the germline ends. CDR3: CASSIQAGGGYTF. The CDR3 DNA follows: TGTGCCAGCAGCATCCAGGCGGGTGGTGGCTACACCTTC.

The J gene is TRBJ2-1, the V gene TRBV23-1, with 16 bases that match TRBD2. TRBV23-1 is identified as an open reading frame with a role that is uncertain. The CDR3 runs to 18 residues. V was pared by 2 bases and J by 3 bases, with 4 bases of the junction left unmatched. The CDR3 DNA follows: TGCGCCAGCAGTCAAGGGGGACTAGCGGGAGGGTTCTACAATGAGCAGTTCTTC. Its translation: CASSQGGLAGGFYNEQFF.

The table lists this clone with a few counts. The chain couples TRBV30 to TRBJ2-7; 9 bases are shared with TRBD1. V trimming: 3 bases; J trimming: 3 bases; junction bases outside the gene matches: 6. The germline CDR1 and CDR2 sequences are GTSNPN and SVGIG (reference sequence). The CDR3 length is 14 residues. CDR3 in amino acids: CAWSRTGAVYEQYF. The CDR3 DNA is TGTGCCTGGAGCAGGACAGGGGCCGTCTACGAGCAGTACTTC.